This T cell receptor (beta chain) emerged from a study of shared clonotypes between healthy human individuals (dated by TCRdb to the early 2020s). For the study in its entirety: A few men and a couple of women, aged 18 to 49 years, made up the cohort. For each donor, CD4 naive and CD4 memory were each run on three plates, CD8 naive on two plates, and CD8 memory on one plate. The study deeply sequenced blood TCR repertoires of about five healthy adults to estimate repertoire size and the extent of clonotype sharing between individuals. Libraries were prepared and TCR repertoires were sequenced by different laboratories using diverse techniques, in order to increase sequencing depth and limit assay-specific biases. Between about 0.85 and 9.5 billion PBMCs per donor were obtained by leukapheresis. Broad study findings and their caveats: Compared with non-shared clonotypes, the clonotypes found in all four sorted-subset donors had higher generation probabilities. Incomplete sequencing was indicated by rarefaction of sorted-subset datasets, despite the large sequencing depth. Based on pairwise subsampling, the degree of clonotype sharing among donors was expected to be affected by sequencing depth. Larger estimated clonotype richness was generally found for naive subsets than for memory subsets. Sampling was limited to blood, and TCR repertoires in tissue likely differ from TCR repertoires in blood. The small number of donors limited the genetic and exposure-history diversity represented. When four donors were compared, the shared fraction of clonotypes was 5% to 6.5% for naive CD4, 3.5% to 4% for naive CD8, more than 2% for memory CD4, and 0.4% for memory CD8.

Healthy HIV-negative adults with no recently reported acute infections or vaccinations were included as donors. All donors were Caucasian adults living in Nashville, Tennessee, USA. Magnetic negative selection was used to enrich CD4+ T cells, after which naive cells were positively selected on CD45RA and the negative fraction became the memory subset. Blood was obtained by leukapheresis, after which PBMCs were separated by Ficoll-Histopaque density gradient centrifugation and cryopreserved in liquid nitrogen vapor phase. Analytical flow cytometry was used to check the purity and quantity of every magnetically sorted T cell population. From each sorted fraction, genomic DNA was isolated and quantified by UV absorbance on a Nanodrop 2000c. As concerns this clone: It has no known antigen specificity. No base qualities exist here, and no much larger clone lies one base off it.

Germline trimming: 4 bases from V, 6 bases from J; junction bases outside gene matches: 10. The CDR3 spans 14 residues, from the cysteine through the phenylalanine. Only CDR3 DNA remains: 42 bases, in frame from the first base. The CDR1 and CDR2 encoded by the germline V gene are SGHRS and YFSETQ. TCR CDR3 regions were amplified from genomic DNA by multiplex PCR using the deep immunoSEQ assay. Genomic DNA extracted from each cell subset was distributed evenly over all wells of several immunoSEQ 96-well plates, and each plate served as one replicate. For sorted subsets, roughly 200 ng of genomic DNA, equivalent to roughly 33,000 T cell genomes, went into each replicate PCR. Purified libraries were quantified with a Qubit 3.0 fluorometer, sized on a Bioanalyzer 2100, and re-quantified with the KAPA Library Quantification kit. A separate single-read 150-cycle Illumina NextSeq 550 flow cell was used to sequence each immunoSEQ 96-well plate. In the authors' own workflow: The immunoSEQ output contained only junctional sequences without quality scores, so filtering could not match that applied to full-length reads. Sequences were annotated with PyIR, a Python wrapper for IgBLAST v1.9, and V/J genes and CDR3 were assigned using IMGT germline references. Reads were filtered out if the reads had weak V/J assignments (E-value above 1e-6), no CDR3, stop codons, out-of-frame junctions, or ambiguous translated residues. V3J clonotypes were defined by identical inferred V gene, J gene, and CDR3 amino acid sequence. Percentage overlap between repertoires was computed as shared unique clonotypes divided by the size of the smaller repertoire. Three approaches were used to assess repertoire richness: RTK rarefaction, the Chao1 estimator, and Recon v2.1 estimates of unobserved clonotypes. Generation probabilities for all TCRbeta clonotypes obtained by the gDNA method from a few donors were computed using OLGA. What TCRdb holds here is the immuneACCESS table cut down to in-frame rearrangements. Part of the clones is not present; checked against another copy, under half of the missing clones reflect an unresolved V gene, and the others are unexplained. The V and J calls and clone size are taken from that table; D and trimming were inferred from the DNA. This sample has about 2 million clones in its table, and 90% to 95% of those were observed once. 0.13% of the sample is held by the ten biggest clonotypes.

The sequence is built from TRBV5-1 and TRBJ2-7, and 7 junctional nucleotides match TRBD1. The specimen was naive CD4+ T cells sorted from blood. Interpreted using the paper, the cell subset or site label stands for: CD45RA+ positively selected. This receptor was taken from a man younger than 35 in good health. The CDR3 sequence is CASSRDRVWGEQYF. The base sequence is TGCGCCAGCAGCAGAGACAGGGTTTGGGGCGAGCAGTACTTC.